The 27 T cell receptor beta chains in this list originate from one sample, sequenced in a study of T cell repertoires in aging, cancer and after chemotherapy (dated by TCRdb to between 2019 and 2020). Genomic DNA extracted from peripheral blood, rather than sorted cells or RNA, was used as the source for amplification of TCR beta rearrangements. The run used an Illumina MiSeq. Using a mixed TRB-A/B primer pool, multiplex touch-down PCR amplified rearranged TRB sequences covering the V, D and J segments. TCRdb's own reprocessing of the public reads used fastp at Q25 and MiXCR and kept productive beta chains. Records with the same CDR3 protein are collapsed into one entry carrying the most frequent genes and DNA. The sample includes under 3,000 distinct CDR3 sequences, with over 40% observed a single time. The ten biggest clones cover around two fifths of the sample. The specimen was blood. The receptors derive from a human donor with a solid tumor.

The CDR3 DNA follows: TGTGCCAGCAGCTTAATTAGCGGGGGGTTCAACACCGGGGAGCTGTTTTTT. Its translation is CASSLISGGFNTGELFF. The V gene is TRBV11-1, the J gene TRBJ2-2, with 10 bases matching TRBD2. V gave up 2 bases and J gave up 2 bases; unmatched junction bases: 5. Germline-derived CDR1 and CDR2 are SGHAT and FQDESV (reference sequence). The CDR3 runs 17 residues.

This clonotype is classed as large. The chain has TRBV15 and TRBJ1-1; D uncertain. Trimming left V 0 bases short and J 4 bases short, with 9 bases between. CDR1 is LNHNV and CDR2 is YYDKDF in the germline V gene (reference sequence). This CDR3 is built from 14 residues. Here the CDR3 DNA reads TGTGCCACCAGCAGAGATCTGGCGGGCACTGAAGCTTTCTTT. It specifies CATSRDLAGTEAFF. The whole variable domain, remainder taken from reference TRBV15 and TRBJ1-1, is DAMVIQNPRYQVTQFGKPVTLSCSQTLNHNVMYWYQQKSSQAPKLLFHYYDKDFNNEADTPDNFQSRRPNTSFCFLDIRSPGLGDTAMYLCATSRDLAGTEAFFGQGTRLTVV.

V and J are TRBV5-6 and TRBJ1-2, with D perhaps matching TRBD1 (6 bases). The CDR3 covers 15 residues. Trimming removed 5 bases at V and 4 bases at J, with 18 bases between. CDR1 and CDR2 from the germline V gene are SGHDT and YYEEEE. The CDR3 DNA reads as TGTGCCAGCAGTCGCCGCGCAGGGGCAAGCTATGGCTACACCTTC. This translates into CASSRRAGASYGYTF.

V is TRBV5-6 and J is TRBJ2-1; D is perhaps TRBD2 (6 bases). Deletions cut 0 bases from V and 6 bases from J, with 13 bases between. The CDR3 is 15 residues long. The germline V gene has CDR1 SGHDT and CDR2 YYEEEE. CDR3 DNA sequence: TGTGCCAGCAGCTTGGAGCACGCGGGATCCAATGAGCAGTTCTTC. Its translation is CASSLEHAGSNEQFF.

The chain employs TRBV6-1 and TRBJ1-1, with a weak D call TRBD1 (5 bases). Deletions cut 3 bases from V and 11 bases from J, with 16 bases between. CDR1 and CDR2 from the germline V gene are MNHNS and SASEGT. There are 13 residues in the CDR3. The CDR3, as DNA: TGTGCCAGCAGTGACGGACGGGGGGTTGGCGCTTTCTTT. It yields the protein CASSDGRGVGAFF.

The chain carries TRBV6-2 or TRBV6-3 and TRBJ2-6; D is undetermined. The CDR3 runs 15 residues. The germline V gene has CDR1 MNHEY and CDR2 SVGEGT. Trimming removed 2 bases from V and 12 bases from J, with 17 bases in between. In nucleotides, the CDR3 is TGTGCCAGCAGTTACGAGGTGGTGAGCTCTGGCGTCCTGACTTTC. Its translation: CASSYEVVSSGVLTF.

The CDR3 here is CSANRGPETQYF. CDR3 nucleotides: TGCAGTGCTAATCGGGGTCCCGAGACCCAGTACTTC. This chain joins TRBV20-1 and TRBJ2-5, with D perhaps matching TRBD2 (5 bases). This CDR3 comprises 12 residues. Germline V gene sequence: CDR1 DFQATT, CDR2 SNEGSKA (reference sequence). Trimming cost V 4 bases and J 5 bases, with 11 bases left between them.

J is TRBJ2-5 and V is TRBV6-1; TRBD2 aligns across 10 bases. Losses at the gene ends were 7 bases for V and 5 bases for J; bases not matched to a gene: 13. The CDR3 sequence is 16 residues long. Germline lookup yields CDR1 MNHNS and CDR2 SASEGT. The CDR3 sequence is CASTPASGGASETQYF. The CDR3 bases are TGTGCCAGCACCCCGGCAAGCGGGGGGGCGTCGGAGACCCAGTACTTC.

In nucleotides, the CDR3 is TGTGCCAGCAGCCGTGGCGGGGGCGGCGGCTACACCTTC. It is translated as CASSRGGGGGYTF. This rearrangement joins TRBV7-9 to TRBJ1-2; TRBD1 might be the D (6 bases). CDR1 is SEHNR and CDR2 is FQNEAQ in the germline V gene (reference sequence). The CDR3 totals 13 residues. The V gene lost 5 bases and the J gene lost 8 bases, with 15 bases spanning the gap.

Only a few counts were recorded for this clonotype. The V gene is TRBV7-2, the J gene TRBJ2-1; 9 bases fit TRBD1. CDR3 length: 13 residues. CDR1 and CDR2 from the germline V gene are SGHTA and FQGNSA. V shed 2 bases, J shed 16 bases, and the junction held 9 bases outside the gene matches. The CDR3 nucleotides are TGTGCCAGCAGCTTAAAAACCGGGACAGGGACATTCTTC. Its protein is CASSLKTGTGTFF.

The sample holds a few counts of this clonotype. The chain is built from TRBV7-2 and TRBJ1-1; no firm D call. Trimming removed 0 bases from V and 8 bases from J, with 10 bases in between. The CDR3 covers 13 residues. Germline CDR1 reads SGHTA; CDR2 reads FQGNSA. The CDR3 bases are TGTGCCAGCAGCTTAGCGCTCACAGCGGAAGCTTTCTTT. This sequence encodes CASSLALTAEAFF. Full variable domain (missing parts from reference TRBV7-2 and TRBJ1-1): GAGVSQSPSNKVTEKGKDVELRCDPISGHTALYWYRQSLGQGLEFLIYFQGNSAPDKSGLPSDRFSAERTGGSVSTLTIQRTQQEDSAVYLCASSLALTAEAFFGQGTRLTVV.

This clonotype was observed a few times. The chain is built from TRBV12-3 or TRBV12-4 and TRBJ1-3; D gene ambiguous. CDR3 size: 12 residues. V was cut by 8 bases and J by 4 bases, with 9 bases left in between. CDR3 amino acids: CASLLGGNTIYF. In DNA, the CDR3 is TGTGCCAGCCTCCTCGGCGGAAACACCATATATTTT.

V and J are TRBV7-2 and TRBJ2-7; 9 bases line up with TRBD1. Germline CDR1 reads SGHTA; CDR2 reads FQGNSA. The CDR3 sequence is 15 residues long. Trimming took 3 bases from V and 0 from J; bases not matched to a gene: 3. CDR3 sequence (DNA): TGTGCCAGCAGCTTTCGACAGGGGGGCTCCTACGAGCAGTACTTC. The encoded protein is CASSFRQGGSYEQYF.

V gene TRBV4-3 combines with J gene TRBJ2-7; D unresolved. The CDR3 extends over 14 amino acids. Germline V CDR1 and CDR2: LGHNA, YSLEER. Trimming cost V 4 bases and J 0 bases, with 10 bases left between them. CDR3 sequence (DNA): TGCGCCAGCAGCCCGCACACCGCCTCCTACGAGCAGTACTTC. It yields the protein CASSPHTASYEQYF.

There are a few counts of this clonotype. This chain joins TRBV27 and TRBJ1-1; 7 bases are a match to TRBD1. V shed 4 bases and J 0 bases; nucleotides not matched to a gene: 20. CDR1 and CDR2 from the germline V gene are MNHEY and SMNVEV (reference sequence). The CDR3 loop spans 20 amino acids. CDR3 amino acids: CASSSIILQGKLSLNTEAFF. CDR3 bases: TGTGCCAGCAGTTCCATCATCTTACAGGGGAAGCTTTCCTTGAACACTGAAGCTTTCTTT.

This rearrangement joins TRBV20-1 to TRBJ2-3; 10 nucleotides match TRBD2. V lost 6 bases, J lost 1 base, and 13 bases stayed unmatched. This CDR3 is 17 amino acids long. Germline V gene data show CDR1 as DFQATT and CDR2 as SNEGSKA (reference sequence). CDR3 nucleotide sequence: TGCAGTGCCGAAGGGGCTAGCGGGAGTACCCGCACAGATACGCAGTATTTT. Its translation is CSAEGASGSTRTDTQYF.

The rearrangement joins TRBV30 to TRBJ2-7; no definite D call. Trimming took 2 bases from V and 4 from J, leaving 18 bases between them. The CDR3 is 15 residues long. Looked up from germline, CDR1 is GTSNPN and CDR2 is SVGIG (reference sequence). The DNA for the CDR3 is TGTGCCTGGAGTAGAGGAAATAGTTGGGGATACGAGCAGTACTTC. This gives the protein CAWSRGNSWGYEQYF.

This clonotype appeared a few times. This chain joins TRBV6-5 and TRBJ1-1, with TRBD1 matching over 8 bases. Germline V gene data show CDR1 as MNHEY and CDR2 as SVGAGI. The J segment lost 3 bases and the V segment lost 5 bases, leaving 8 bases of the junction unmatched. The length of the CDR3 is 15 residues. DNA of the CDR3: TGTGCCAGCAGTGCCCCCGGGACAGGCCACACTGAAGCTTTCTTT. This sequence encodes CASSAPGTGHTEAFF.

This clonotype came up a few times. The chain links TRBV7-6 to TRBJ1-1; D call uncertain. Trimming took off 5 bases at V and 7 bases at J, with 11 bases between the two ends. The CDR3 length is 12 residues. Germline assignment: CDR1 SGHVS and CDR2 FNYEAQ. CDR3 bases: TGTGCCAGCAGCCCTTCGGTCTTTGAAGCTTTCTTT. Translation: CASSPSVFEAFF.

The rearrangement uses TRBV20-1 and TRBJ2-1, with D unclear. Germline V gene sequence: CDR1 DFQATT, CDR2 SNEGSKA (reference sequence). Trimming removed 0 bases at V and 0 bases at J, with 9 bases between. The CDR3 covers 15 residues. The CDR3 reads CSARDRNGSYNEQFF. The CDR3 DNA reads TGCAGTGCTAGAGATCGAAACGGCTCCTACAATGAGCAGTTCTTC.

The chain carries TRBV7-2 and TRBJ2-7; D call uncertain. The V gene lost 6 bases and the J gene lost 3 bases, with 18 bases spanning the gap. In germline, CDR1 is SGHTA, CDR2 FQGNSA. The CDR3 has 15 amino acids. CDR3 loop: CASSFGASKHYEQYF. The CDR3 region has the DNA TGTGCCAGCAGTTTTGGTGCGTCGAAACACTACGAGCAGTACTTC.

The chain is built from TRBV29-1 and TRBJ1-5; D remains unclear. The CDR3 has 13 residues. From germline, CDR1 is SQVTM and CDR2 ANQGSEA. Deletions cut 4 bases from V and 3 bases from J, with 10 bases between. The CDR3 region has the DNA TGCAGCGTTGCTTCGAATAACAATCAGCCCCAGCATTTT. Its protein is CSVASNNNQPQHF.

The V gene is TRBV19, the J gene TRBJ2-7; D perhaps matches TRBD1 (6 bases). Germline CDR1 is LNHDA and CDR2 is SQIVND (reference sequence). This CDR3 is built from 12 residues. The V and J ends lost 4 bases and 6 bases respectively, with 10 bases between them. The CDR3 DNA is TGTGCCAGTAGTAATACAGGGACCGAGCAGTACTTC. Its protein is CASSNTGTEQYF. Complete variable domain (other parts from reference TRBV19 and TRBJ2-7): DGGITQSPKYLFRKEGQNVTLSCEQNLNHDAMYWYRQDPGQGLRLIYYSQIVNDFQKGDIAEGYSVSREKKESFPLTVTSAQKNPTAFYLCASSNTGTEQYFGPGTRLTVT.

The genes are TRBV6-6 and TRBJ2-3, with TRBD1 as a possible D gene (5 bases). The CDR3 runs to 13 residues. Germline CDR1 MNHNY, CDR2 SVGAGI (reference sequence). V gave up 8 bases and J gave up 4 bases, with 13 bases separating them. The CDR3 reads CASGQQGSDTQYF. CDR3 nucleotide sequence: TGTGCCAGCGGCCAGCAGGGTTCAGATACGCAGTATTTT.

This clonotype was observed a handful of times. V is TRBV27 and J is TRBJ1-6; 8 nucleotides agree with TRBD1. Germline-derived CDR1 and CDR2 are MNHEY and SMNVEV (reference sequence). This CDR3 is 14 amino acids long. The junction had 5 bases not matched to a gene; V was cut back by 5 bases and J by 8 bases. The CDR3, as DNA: TGTGCCAGCAGTCCCGGGACAGGCTATTCACCCCTCCACTTT. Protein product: CASSPGTGYSPLHF.

The CDR3 sequence: CSASTGDDSEAFF. The CDR3 region has the DNA TGCAGTGCTAGCACAGGGGATGATTCTGAAGCTTTCTTT. This chain uses TRBV20-1 with TRBJ1-1, with 7 bases fitting TRBD1. Per germline, CDR1 DFQATT and CDR2 SNEGSKA (reference sequence). Trimming at V came to 3 bases and at J to 6 bases, leaving 7 bases not matched to a gene. This CDR3 spans 13 amino acids.

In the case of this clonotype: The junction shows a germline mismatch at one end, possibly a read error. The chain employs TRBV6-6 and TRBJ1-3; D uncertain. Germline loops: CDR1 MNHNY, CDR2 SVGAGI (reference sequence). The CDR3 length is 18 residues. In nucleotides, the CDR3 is TGTGCCATCAGTGAGTCGATTGCGGGCGCCGGGTCTGGAAACACCATATATTTT. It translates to CAISESIAGAGSGNTIYF.